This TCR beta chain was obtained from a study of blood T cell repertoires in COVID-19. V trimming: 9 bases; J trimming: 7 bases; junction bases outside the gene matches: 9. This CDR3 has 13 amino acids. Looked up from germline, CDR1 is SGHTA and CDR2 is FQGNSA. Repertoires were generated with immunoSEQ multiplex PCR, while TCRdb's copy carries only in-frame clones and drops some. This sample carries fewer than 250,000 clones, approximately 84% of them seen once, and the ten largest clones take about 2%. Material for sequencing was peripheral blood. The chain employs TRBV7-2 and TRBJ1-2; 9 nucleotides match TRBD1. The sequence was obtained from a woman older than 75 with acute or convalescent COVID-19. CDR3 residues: CASTGGGVRGYTF. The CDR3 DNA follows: TGTGCCAGTACAGGGGGCGGAGTACGTGGCTACACCTTC. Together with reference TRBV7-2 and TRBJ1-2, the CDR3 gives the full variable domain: GAGVSQSPSNKVTEKGKDVELRCDPISGHTALYWYRQSLGQGLEFLIYFQGNSAPDKSGLPSDRFSAERTGGSVSTLTIQRTQQEDSAVYLCASTGGGVRGYTFGSGTRLTVV.